This is a list of T cell receptor beta chains from one sample in a study of beta chain features in type 1 diabetes. Sequencing used immunoSEQ multiplex PCR; TCRdb keeps in-frame clones, though not all of them. The sample lists 140,000 to 150,000 clones; 10% to 15% were seen once. The sample was central memory CD4+ T cells from blood. The receptor set was obtained from a man aged 18 to 30 with type 1 diabetes. CDR3s include the opening cysteine and the closing phenylalanine or tryptophan. Each record gives: clone size, V gene, D gene, J gene, CDR3 DNA, CDR3 protein. The D gene is left open where the match is weak. Rows give clone size only sometimes, using once, few, many, or a class for an expanded clone.

size: NA
V: TRBV7-3
D: NA
J: TRBJ2-3
DNA: TGTGCCAGCAGCGTGGGGGGAAGCACAGATACGCAGTATTTT
CDR3: CASSVGGSTDTQYF

size: NA
V: TRBV29-1
D: TRBD2
J: TRBJ2-7
DNA: TGCAGCGTTCTAGCGGGAGGGCCGCACGAGCAGTACTTC
CDR3: CSVLAGGPHEQYF

size: few
V: TRBV25-1
D: NA
J: TRBJ2-5
DNA: TGTGCCAGCAGCAAAGACAATCAAGAGACCCAGTACTTC
CDR3: CASSKDNQETQYF

size: few
V: TRBV9
D: NA
J: TRBJ2-3
DNA: TGTGCCAGCAGCGATGGGCTGAGCACAGATACGCAGTATTTT
CDR3: CASSDGLSTDTQYF

size: NA
V: TRBV27
D: NA
J: TRBJ1-1
DNA: TGTGCCAGCGGGGGAGTCTGGGGGACTGAAGCTTTCTTT
CDR3: CASGGVWGTEAFF

size: few
V: TRBV25-1
D: NA
J: TRBJ2-5
DNA: TGTGCCAGCAGTGACACCTTGTTAGGACAAATCAGGGAGACCCAGTACTTC
CDR3: CASSDTLLGQIRETQYF

size: NA
V: TRBV6-1
D: TRBD1
J: TRBJ1-1
DNA: TGTGCCAGCAGTGAAACTTACTCGGGACAGTTATACACTGAAGCTTTCTTT
CDR3: CASSETYSGQLYTEAFF

size: NA
V: TRBV20-1
D: NA
J: TRBJ1-2
DNA: TGCAGTGCTAATGGGAATGGCTACACCTTC
CDR3: CSANGNGYTF

size: few
V: TRBV29-1
D: NA
J: TRBJ1-1
DNA: TGCAGCGTTGAAGACCGCCGCGTGTTGGGAACTGAAGCTTTCTTT
CDR3: CSVEDRRVLGTEAFF

size: few
V: TRBV10-3
D: NA
J: TRBJ2-5
DNA: TGTGCCATCAGACCAACCCGGGCCGGAGAGACCCAGTACTTC
CDR3: CAIRPTRAGETQYF

size: many
V: TRBV10-3
D: NA
J: TRBJ2-5
DNA: TGTGCCATTGCGTCGTTCCAAGAGACCCAGTACTTC
CDR3: CAIASFQETQYF

size: NA
V: TRBV5-4
D: TRBD1
J: TRBJ1-2
DNA: TGTGCCAGCAGCCCATTTCCGGGACAGGGCTCTGGCTACACCTTC
CDR3: CASSPFPGQGSGYTF

size: few
V: TRBV5-1
D: NA
J: TRBJ1-1
DNA: TGCGCCAGCAGCTTGCCCGGGGATGGGTACACTGAAGCTTTCTTT
CDR3: CASSLPGDGYTEAFF

size: NA
V: TRBV5-1
D: TRBD1
J: TRBJ2-7
DNA: TGCGCCAGCAGTTCGGAGGGGACAGGGGAGGACGAGCAGTACTTC
CDR3: CASSSEGTGEDEQYF

size: many
V: TRBV10-3
D: NA
J: TRBJ1-1
DNA: TGTGCCATCAGTGAAGGGGCAAAAAGAACTGAAGCTTTCTTT
CDR3: CAISEGAKRTEAFF

size: NA
V: TRBV30
D: NA
J: TRBJ1-1
DNA: TGTGCCTGGAGTGCGCACCAGGACCCGAGGGCTTTCTTT
CDR3: CAWSAHQDPRAFF

size: few
V: TRBV27
D: TRBD1
J: TRBJ1-5
DNA: TGTGCCAGCAGACCCGGGACAGTTAGCAATCAGCCCCAGCATTTT
CDR3: CASRPGTVSNQPQHF

size: NA
V: TRBV18
D: TRBD1
J: TRBJ2-7
DNA: TGTGCCAGCTCACCAAATCAAGGGACAGCCGTCGTGGACTTC
CDR3: CASSPNQGTAVVDF

size: few
V: TRBV9
D: NA
J: TRBJ1-1
DNA: TGTGCCAGCAGCGTATACGCAGAAGGAACTGAAGCTTTCTTT
CDR3: CASSVYAEGTEAFF

size: few
V: TRBV7-2
D: TRBD1
J: TRBJ1-5
DNA: TGTGCCAGCAGCGGACAGGGCAATCAGCCCCAGCATTTT
CDR3: CASSGQGNQPQHF

size: NA
V: TRBV10-3
D: NA
J: TRBJ1-1
DNA: TGTGCCATCAGTGGACTTATGAACACTGAAGCTTTCTTT
CDR3: CAISGLMNTEAFF

size: few
V: TRBV28
D: NA
J: TRBJ1-6
DNA: TGTGCCAGCAAGAGGTCCCAAAGCTCCTATAATTCACCCCTCCACTTT
CDR3: CASKRSQSSYNSPLHF